Listed here are 29 T cell receptor beta chains from one sample, sequenced in a study of T cell responses to AZD1222 COVID-19 vaccine. This table comes from immunoSEQ multiplex PCR, and its TCRdb copy is limited to in-frame clones, with some not included. The sample has around 130,000 clones, roughly 93% seen once; the top ten hold 3.1%. The sample was peripheral blood, taken on day 0 of AZD1222 vaccination. These receptors originate from an adult in good health.

The rearrangement uses TRBV5-1 and TRBJ1-2; D is perhaps TRBD1 (5 bases). V lost 4 bases and J 4 bases, leaving 11 bases between the germline ends. CDR3 length: 13 residues. Germline V gives CDR1 SGHRS, CDR2 YFSETQ. The CDR3 DNA sequence: TGCGCCAGCAGCCGGGACCGCTCCTATGGCTACACCTTC. It translates to CASSRDRSYGYTF.

The chain uses TRBV6-1 and TRBJ1-4; D is undetermined. Trimming left V 3 bases short and J 2 bases short, with 13 bases between. Germline-derived CDR1 and CDR2 are MNHNS and SASEGT. The CDR3 loop spans 16 amino acids. The CDR3 here is CASSEGKRETNEKLFF. In DNA, the CDR3 is TGTGCCAGCAGTGAGGGGAAAAGGGAGACTAATGAAAAACTGTTTTTT.

The chain combines TRBV21-1 with TRBJ1-1. TRBV21-1 is a pseudogene. CDR3 length equals 20 residues. CDR3: CASSKVPVGARGEQNTEAFF. In nucleotides, the CDR3 is TGTGCCAGCAGCAAAGTCCCTGTCGGGGCGAGGGGAGAACAGAACACTGAAGCTTTCTTT.

V gene TRBV5-1 combines with J gene TRBJ2-1; 9 bases fit TRBD2. Germline V gene data show CDR1 as SGHRS and CDR2 as YFSETQ. V gave up 7 bases and J gave up 4 bases; unmatched junction bases: 6. The CDR3 has 14 amino acids. The CDR3, as DNA: TGCGCCAGCCAGGCTAGCGGGAATTACAATGAGCAGTTCTTC. Its protein is CASQASGNYNEQFF.

The chain recombines TRBV19 with TRBJ2-6; D is uncertain. V lost 6 bases and J 3 bases, leaving 6 bases between the germline ends. Germline V CDR1 and CDR2: LNHDA, SQIVND (reference sequence). The CDR3 has 13 residues. This chain's CDR3 is CASRWVGANVLTF. The CDR3 bases are TGTGCCAGTAGGTGGGTTGGGGCCAACGTCCTGACTTTC.

The chain joins TRBV9 to TRBJ2-5; 8 bases line up with TRBD1. The CDR3 covers 17 residues. The ends lost 4 bases at V and 2 bases at J; junction bases unmatched: 13. CDR1 and CDR2 (germline): SGDLS, YYNGEE. This chain's CDR3 is CASSPPGQEDGQETQYF. CDR3 in DNA: TGTGCCAGCAGCCCACCGGGACAGGAAGACGGACAAGAGACCCAGTACTTC.

The V call is TRBV7-8, the J call TRBJ1-6, with D perhaps matching TRBD1 (6 bases). The V and J ends lost 5 bases and 6 bases respectively, with 23 bases between them. This CDR3 region has 18 residues. Germline CDR1 SGHVS, CDR2 FQNEAQ. CDR3 sequence reads: CASSAYFRAGEVNSPLHF. CDR3 DNA sequence: TGTGCCAGCAGCGCCTATTTCAGGGCAGGGGAAGTTAATTCACCCCTCCACTTT. Variable domain in full (rest from reference TRBV7-8 and TRBJ1-6): GAGVSQSPRYKVAKRGQDVALRCDPISGHVSLFWYQQALGQGPEFLTYFQNEAQLDKSGLPSDRFFAERPEGSVSTLKIQRTQQEDSAVYLCASSAYFRAGEVNSPLHFGNGTRLTVT.

The chain joins TRBV5-1 to TRBJ1-1; D might be TRBD1 (5 bases). Germline V gives CDR1 SGHRS, CDR2 YFSETQ. The CDR3 runs to 14 residues. The V end was cut by 0 bases, the J end by 4 bases, with 10 bases between. CDR3 sequence: CASSLGQGSTEAFF. The CDR3 DNA reads TGCGCCAGCAGCTTGGGCCAGGGCTCCACTGAAGCTTTCTTT.

The chain employs TRBV29-1 and TRBJ2-1, with D perhaps TRBD2 (6 bases). This CDR3 is built from 13 residues. Trimming cost V 3 bases and J 6 bases, with 12 bases left between them. From germline, CDR1 is SQVTM and CDR2 ANQGSEA. CDR3 sequence (DNA): TGCAGCGTTGACACGGGACTTTGCAATGAGCAGTTCTTC. Its translation is CSVDTGLCNEQFF.

This rearrangement joins TRBV9 to TRBJ1-1; D is uncertain. With 2 bases removed from V and 4 bases from J, the gap between germline ends came to 12 bases. The CDR3 loop spans 14 amino acids. Germline values: CDR1 SGDLS, CDR2 YYNGEE. CDR3 in amino acids: CASSVGWSSTEAFF. In DNA, the CDR3 is TGTGCCAGCAGCGTCGGGTGGAGTTCCACTGAAGCTTTCTTT.

This sequence joins TRBV6-6 and TRBJ1-4, with D possibly TRBD1 on 6 matching bases. From germline, CDR1 is MNHNY and CDR2 SVGAGI (reference sequence). Trimming stripped 4 bases from V and 8 bases from J, with 14 bases between. The CDR3 consists of 14 residues. CDR3 loop: CASSLRGPAEKLFF. CDR3 bases: TGTGCCAGCAGTTTGCGGGGGCCCGCCGAAAAACTGTTTTTT.

The chain joins TRBV7-2 to TRBJ2-7; D possibly uses TRBD1 or TRBD2 (6 bases each). Germline CDR1 SGHTA, CDR2 FQGNSA. Trimming cost V 5 bases and J 4 bases, with 21 bases left between them. The CDR3 covers 16 residues. The CDR3 DNA reads TGTGCCAGCAGCCCGGGGACAAGGGGGGCTTCATACGAGCAGTACTTC. Protein: CASSPGTRGASYEQYF.

The chain is built from TRBV28 and TRBJ1-4; maybe TRBD1 (5 bases). CDR1 MDHEN and CDR2 SYDVKM come from the germline V gene. Trimming shortened V by 1 base and J by 16 bases, and 19 bases separated the two germline ends. The CDR3 has 14 amino acids. For the CDR3, the DNA is TGTGCCAGCAGTTTATCCGGTACCTATCAGGGTCCGTTTTTT. It specifies CASSLSGTYQGPFF.

This chain connects TRBV25-1 to TRBJ1-1; possibly TRBD1 for D (6 bases). Trimming removed 7 bases from V and 2 bases from J, with 23 bases in between. CDR1 MGHDK and CDR2 SYGVNS come from the germline V gene. CDR3 length equals 17 residues. CDR3 sequence: CASIPTFLDSTNTEAFF. The CDR3 nucleotides read TGTGCCAGCATACCCACCTTTTTGGACAGCACAAACACTGAAGCTTTCTTT.

The CDR3 DNA reads as TGCGCCAGCAGCCACGTCACCCAGGGGGGCGGCTACACCTTC. Amino acid sequence: CASSHVTQGGGYTF. V and J are TRBV4-3 and TRBJ1-2; 7 bases are a match to TRBD1. V gave up 3 bases and J gave up 8 bases; unmatched junction bases: 9. CDR1 LGHNA and CDR2 YSLEER come from the germline V gene. The CDR3 is 14 amino acids.

The chain has TRBV4-1 and TRBJ2-1, with TRBD2 matching 8 bases. After removal of 1 base from V and 0 bases from J, the junction contained 8 bases not matched to a gene. Per the germline V gene, CDR1 is MGHRA and CDR2 is YSYEKL. The CDR3 is 18 amino acids. CDR3 coding DNA: TGCGCCAGCAGCCAAGTTGTCCTAGCGGGCAGCTCCTACAATGAGCAGTTCTTC. This translates into CASSQVVLAGSSYNEQFF.

This chain uses TRBV5-1 with TRBJ1-2; D remains ambiguous. Between the trimmed V and J ends, which lost 0 bases and 2 bases, there was a span of 8 bases. The CDR3 length is 14 residues. Germline CDR1 is SGHRS and CDR2 is YFSETQ. CDR3 DNA: TGCGCCAGCAGCTTGGTCACGGACAACTATGGCTACACCTTC. It encodes CASSLVTDNYGYTF.

The chain employs TRBV6-1 and TRBJ2-1; TRBD2 agrees at 13 bases. Germline V CDR1 and CDR2: MNHNS, SASEGT. V lost 3 bases and J lost 3; bases outside the gene matches: 5. This CDR3 has 17 residues. The CDR3 spells CASSDWTSGRIYNEQFF. In DNA, the CDR3 is TGTGCCAGCAGTGATTGGACTAGCGGGAGAATCTACAATGAGCAGTTCTTC.

The V gene is TRBV6-1, the J gene TRBJ1-1; D is ambiguous. The CDR3 runs to 12 residues. Germline assignment: CDR1 MNHNS and CDR2 SASEGT. The germline V and J ends were trimmed by 0 bases and 1 base, with 0 bases remaining between them. The CDR3 region is CASSEANTEAFF. DNA of the CDR3: TGTGCCAGCAGTGAAGCGAACACTGAAGCTTTCTTT.

The chain carries TRBV6-5 and TRBJ1-5, with 8 bases fitting TRBD1. Per germline, CDR1 MNHEY and CDR2 SVGAGI. V lost 4 bases and J lost 6; bases outside the gene matches: 8. The CDR3 spans 15 residues. The CDR3: CASSSGTGGIQPQHF. The CDR3 DNA follows: TGTGCCAGCAGTTCTGGTACAGGGGGAATTCAGCCCCAGCATTTT.

The V and J genes are TRBV28 and TRBJ1-5; TRBD1 aligns across 8 bases. CDR1 and CDR2 from the germline V gene are MDHEN and SYDVKM. The V gene end was trimmed by 2 bases and the J gene end by 2 bases; junction bases not matched to a gene: 2. The CDR3 spans 15 residues. The CDR3 nucleotides read TGTGCCAGCAGTTTACCGACAGGGGGCAATCAGCCCCAGCATTTT. It specifies CASSLPTGGNQPQHF.

The chain recombines TRBV4-3 with TRBJ2-7, with TRBD1 matching 7 bases. V trimming: 1 base; J trimming: 2 bases; junction bases outside the gene matches: 5. This CDR3 spans 15 amino acids. Germline V gene data show CDR1 as LGHNA and CDR2 as YSLEER. In DNA form, the CDR3 reads TGCGCCAGCAGCCAAGGAGGACAGGCAACCTACGAGCAGTACTTC. Its translation: CASSQGGQATYEQYF.

The chain carries TRBV15 and TRBJ2-7; 8 nucleotides agree with TRBD1. This CDR3 has 14 amino acids. Looked up from germline, CDR1 is LNHNV and CDR2 is YYDKDF (reference sequence). The V and J ends lost 0 bases and 6 bases, in that order; junction bases with no gene match: 4. The CDR3 here is CATSRDQGAPEQYF. The CDR3 DNA follows: TGTGCCACCAGCAGAGATCAGGGGGCCCCCGAGCAGTACTTC. Full variable domain (missing parts from reference TRBV15 and TRBJ2-7): DAMVIQNPRYQVTQFGKPVTLSCSQTLNHNVMYWYQQKSSQAPKLLFHYYDKDFNNEADTPDNFQSRRPNTSFCFLDIRSPGLGDTAMYLCATSRDQGAPEQYFGPGTRLTVT.

This chain connects TRBV30 to TRBJ1-1; D remains unclear. Between the trimmed V and J ends, which lost 1 base and 7 bases, there was a span of 7 bases. In germline, CDR1 is GTSNPN, CDR2 SVGIG (reference sequence). The CDR3 is 11 residues long. The CDR3 loop is CAWSGRLEAFF. CDR3 in DNA: TGTGCCTGGAGTGGACGCCTTGAAGCTTTCTTT. Based on the CDR3 plus reference TRBV30 and TRBJ1-1, the full variable domain is SQTIHQWPATLVQPVGSPLSLECTVEGTSNPNLYWYRQAAGRGLQLLFYSVGIGQISSEVPQNLSASRPQDRQFILSSKKLLLSDSGFYLCAWSGRLEAFFGQGTRLTVV.

The chain recombines TRBV24-1 with TRBJ2-5; D gene uncertain. V lost 2 bases and J 9 bases, leaving 18 bases between the germline ends. The CDR3 consists of 15 residues. Germline CDR1 reads KGHDR; CDR2 reads SFDVKD. The CDR3 loop reads CATSDSVKWSGAQYF. DNA for the CDR3: TGTGCCACCAGTGATTCAGTTAAATGGTCGGGCGCCCAGTACTTC.

This chain joins TRBV5-1 and TRBJ1-1, with TRBD1 matching 8 bases. Losses at the gene ends were 7 bases for V and 1 base for J; bases not matched to a gene: 6. Germline V gene lookup returns CDR1 SGHRS and CDR2 YFSETQ. This CDR3 has 14 residues. The CDR3 loop reads CASGTGQENTEAFF. CDR3 DNA sequence: TGCGCCAGCGGAACGGGACAGGAGAACACTGAAGCTTTCTTT.

This sequence joins TRBV20-1 and TRBJ2-1; D is ambiguous. CDR3 length: 11 residues. Germline V gives CDR1 DFQATT, CDR2 SNEGSKA (reference sequence). The V gene lost 6 bases and the J gene lost 6 bases, with 9 bases spanning the gap. The CDR3 region is CSAPYPNEQFF. The CDR3 DNA sequence: TGCAGTGCCCCCTACCCCAATGAGCAGTTCTTC.

The rearrangement joins TRBV5-8 to TRBJ2-2, with unresolved D. Per germline, CDR1 SGHTS and CDR2 YDEGEE. The CDR3 loop spans 14 amino acids. Trimming cost V 1 base and J 1 base, with 5 bases left between them. For the CDR3, the DNA is TGTGCCAGCAGCTTGCTAGGGAACACCGGGGAGCTGTTTTTT. Translation gives CASSLLGNTGELFF.

The rearrangement uses TRBV6-6 and TRBJ1-6, with TRBD1 identical over 7 bases. Trimming removed 6 bases from V and 4 bases from J; junction bases left unmatched: 3. Germline loops: CDR1 MNHNY, CDR2 SVGAGI (reference sequence). The length of the CDR3 is 14 residues. The DNA of the CDR3 is TGTGCCAGCAGCCCGACAGGGTATAATTCACCCCTCCACTTT. It specifies CASSPTGYNSPLHF.